The 22 T cell receptor beta chains reported below all come from one sample, sequenced in a study of blood T cell repertoires in COVID-19 (dated by TCRdb to 2019 to 2021). Library prep was done by the immunoSEQ multiplex PCR assay. TCRdb re-hosts the immuneACCESS table, in-frame sequences only. Its copies lack some clones; in the studies checked, an unresolved V gene accounts for under half of them, and the cause for the rest is not known. This sample gives about 150,000 clones in total; around 90% of them show up just once. Roughly 4% of the sample is in the top ten clones. The sample was PBMCs or T cells enriched from blood (not recorded which). The receptors derive from a woman aged 35 to 49 who had been exposed to COVID-19.

The V and J genes are TRBV9 and TRBJ1-2; D unresolved. The V and J ends lost 2 bases and 0 bases respectively, with 11 bases between them. This CDR3 comprises 15 residues. CDR1 is SGDLS, CDR2 YYNGEE, per germline. CDR3 sequence: CASSVEVRSNYGYTF. CDR3 coding DNA: TGTGCCAGCAGCGTCGAGGTTAGATCTAACTATGGCTACACCTTC.

The chain carries TRBV10-1 and TRBJ2-1; weak D call: TRBD2 (6 bases). Trimming removed 0 bases from V and 2 bases from J, with 11 bases in between. Germline lookup yields CDR1 WNHNN and CDR2 SYGVQD (reference sequence). The CDR3 totals 16 residues. DNA of the CDR3: TGCGCCAGCAGTGAGTCGCAGGGAGGTGCCTACAATGAGCAGTTCTTC. Translated, it gives CASSESQGGAYNEQFF.

V gene TRBV24-1 combines with J gene TRBJ1-5, with 9 bases that match TRBD1. This CDR3 has 16 residues. CDR1 and CDR2 from the germline V gene are KGHDR and SFDVKD. With 4 bases clipped from V and 0 bases from J, the junction kept 3 bases outside the gene matches. CDR3 protein: CATSERQGDSNQPQHF. The CDR3 nucleotides are TGTGCCACCAGTGAAAGACAGGGGGATAGCAATCAGCCCCAGCATTTT.

This chain links TRBV28 with TRBJ2-1, with 8 bases that match TRBD2. The V segment lost 7 bases and the J segment 9 bases; nucleotides outside the gene matches: 8. The CDR3 has 13 amino acids. The V gene's germline CDR1 is MDHEN and CDR2 SYDVKM. The CDR3 here is CASKAGDRTEQFF. In DNA form, the CDR3 reads TGTGCCAGCAAAGCGGGGGATCGAACTGAGCAGTTCTTC.

The V and J genes are TRBV5-1 and TRBJ1-5; tentatively, D is TRBD1 (5 bases). This CDR3 has 16 residues. The V end was cut by 0 bases, the J end by 0 bases, with 10 bases between. Germline V gives CDR1 SGHRS, CDR2 YFSETQ. CDR3 residues: CASSLDGTLSNQPQHF. The CDR3 DNA is TGCGCCAGCAGCTTGGACGGGACTCTTAGCAATCAGCCCCAGCATTTT.

V gene TRBV5-1 combines with J gene TRBJ1-6; no clear D. CDR3 length equals 14 residues. The ends were cut back, 0 bases at V and 7 bases at J, with 8 bases in the middle. Germline CDR1 is SGHRS and CDR2 is YFSETQ. CDR3 loop: CASSLVQINSPLHF. CDR3 sequence (DNA): TGCGCCAGCAGCTTGGTTCAGATCAATTCACCCCTCCACTTT.

The rearrangement uses TRBV9 and TRBJ1-6; 7 bases are shared with TRBD1. Germline V gene lookup returns CDR1 SGDLS and CDR2 YYNGEE. J lost 10 bases, V lost 1 base, and 5 bases had no gene match. The CDR3 contains 14 residues. CDR3 amino acids: CASSVTGAASPLHF. Here the CDR3 DNA reads TGTGCCAGCAGCGTAACAGGGGCTGCATCACCCCTCCACTTT.

The chain joins TRBV19 to TRBJ1-6; D is possibly TRBD1 (6 bases). The length of the CDR3 is 18 residues. Germline-derived CDR1 and CDR2 are LNHDA and SQIVND (reference sequence). Trimming left V 4 bases short and J 0 bases short, with 16 bases between. Here the CDR3 DNA reads TGTGCCAGTAGTACGACAGGCAGAATGAGCTCCTATAATTCACCCCTCCACTTT. Translated: CASSTTGRMSSYNSPLHF.

This chain joins TRBV4-1 and TRBJ2-3; D is unresolved. The CDR3 has 13 residues. Trimming removed 0 bases from V and 4 bases from J, with 5 bases in between. Germline CDR1 is MGHRA and CDR2 is YSYEKL. This CDR3 is CASSQDWPDTQYF. DNA of the CDR3: TGCGCCAGCAGCCAAGATTGGCCAGATACGCAGTATTTT.

The rearrangement uses TRBV10-3 and TRBJ1-6; D is unclear. The CDR3 extends over 13 amino acids. V was shortened by 10 bases and J by 4 bases, with 11 bases between the two germline ends. From germline, CDR1 is ENHRY and CDR2 SYGVKD. The CDR3 DNA follows: TGTGCCACGGTGCAGGTGTATAATTCACCCCTCCACTTT. Its protein product is CATVQVYNSPLHF.

J is TRBJ1-2 and V is TRBV12-3 or TRBV12-4; the D is unclear. Trimming stripped 6 bases from V and 6 bases from J, with 14 bases between. The CDR3 has 13 residues. The CDR3 is CASSRERANGYTF. For the CDR3, the DNA is TGTGCCAGCAGCCGGGAGAGGGCGAATGGCTACACCTTC.

The rearrangement links TRBV11-2 to TRBJ1-5; tentative D call: TRBD1 (5 bases). The CDR3 contains 15 residues. Germline V gives CDR1 SGHAT, CDR2 FQNNGV. V dropped 1 base and J dropped 6 bases, with 13 bases sitting between them. The CDR3 bases are TGTGCCAGCAGCTTAGGGCGCCAGGGTGGTCAGCCCCAGCATTTT. Amino acids: CASSLGRQGGQPQHF.

The chain combines TRBV11-2 with TRBJ2-1, with TRBD1 matching 9 bases. Germline values: CDR1 SGHAT, CDR2 FQNNGV. J gave up 5 bases and V 4 bases, and 6 bases lay outside the gene matches. The CDR3 length is 15 residues. The CDR3 loop is CASSSRDRENNEQFF. The CDR3 DNA sequence: TGTGCCAGCAGCTCGAGGGACAGGGAAAACAATGAGCAGTTCTTC.

This rearrangement joins TRBV7-6 to TRBJ1-5, with no clear D. The CDR3 sequence is 14 residues long. The V end was cut by 1 base, the J end by 0 bases, with 4 bases between. CDR1 and CDR2 from the germline V gene are SGHVS and FNYEAQ. This CDR3 is CASSLGYSNQPQHF. The DNA for the CDR3 is TGTGCCAGCAGCTTAGGCTATAGCAATCAGCCCCAGCATTTT.

V usage is TRBV5-1 and J usage is TRBJ2-3; the D gene is possibly TRBD2 (5 bases). CDR1 and CDR2 (germline): SGHRS, YFSETQ. The CDR3 has 15 amino acids. Trimming left V 0 bases short and J 1 base short, with 9 bases between. The CDR3 DNA is TGCGCCAGCAGCTTGGGAGGGTCCGGCACAGATACGCAGTATTTT. Residues: CASSLGGSGTDTQYF. Variable domain in full (rest from reference TRBV5-1 and TRBJ2-3): KAGVTQTPRYLIKTRGQQVTLSCSPISGHRSVSWYQQTPGQGLQFLFEYFSETQRNKGNFPGRFSGRQFSNSRSEMNVSTLELGDSALYLCASSLGGSGTDTQYFGPGTRLTVL.

The V call is TRBV11-3, the J call TRBJ2-1; 7 positions match TRBD2. Germline V gene sequence: CDR1 SGHNT, CDR2 YENEEA. This CDR3 has 15 residues. V gave up 5 bases and J gave up 3 bases; unmatched junction bases: 7. The CDR3: CASSRASGVYNEQFF. For the CDR3, the DNA is TGTGCCAGCAGCAGGGCAAGCGGGGTCTACAATGAGCAGTTCTTC.

The chain has TRBV19 and TRBJ1-5; D is perhaps TRBD1 (6 bases). CDR3 length: 16 residues. CDR1 is LNHDA and CDR2 is SQIVND in the germline V gene (reference sequence). Trimming left V 6 bases short and J 0 bases short, with 15 bases between. CDR3 DNA sequence: TGTGCCAGTAGGGGAGCCGACAGGCATAGCAATCAGCCCCAGCATTTT. This translates into CASRGADRHSNQPQHF.

The chain has TRBV18 and TRBJ1-4; D is perhaps TRBD1 (5 bases). The CDR3 consists of 15 residues. Germline V gene lookup returns CDR1 KGHSH and CDR2 LQKENI. Deletions cut 0 bases from V and 8 bases from J, with 13 bases between. CDR3 amino acids: CASSPPGRAGEKLFF. Written as DNA, the CDR3 is TGTGCCAGCTCACCACCGGGCAGGGCCGGCGAAAAACTGTTTTTT.

The rearrangement uses TRBV2 and TRBJ1-2, with D perhaps matching TRBD1 (5 bases). Germline CDR1 is SNHLY and CDR2 is FYNNEI. V lost 8 bases to trimming and J lost 6 bases, with 19 bases between them. CDR3 length: 14 amino acids. The CDR3 DNA follows: TGTGCCAGCGGATTATTGGGGCGAAAGGATGGCTACACCTTC. Residues: CASGLLGRKDGYTF.

This clone was observed a single time. The chain is built from TRBV27 and TRBJ2-7; TRBD2 matches at 14 bases. Looked up from germline, CDR1 is MNHEY and CDR2 is SMNVEV (reference sequence). Trimming cost V 3 bases and J 6 bases; bases outside gene matches: 10. The CDR3 contains 17 residues. The DNA for the CDR3 is TGTGCCAGCAGTTTCCAGGGACTAGCGGGAGTACTATCCGAGCAGTACTTC. Protein product: CASSFQGLAGVLSEQYF.

The chain recombines TRBV28 with TRBJ2-1; 9 nucleotides agree with TRBD2. V lost 5 bases and J lost 5; bases outside the gene matches: 4. This CDR3 has 14 residues. Germline V CDR1 and CDR2: MDHEN, SYDVKM. Written as DNA, the CDR3 is TGTGCCAGCAGTGCGGGAGGGATCGACAATGAGCAGTTCTTC. It encodes CASSAGGIDNEQFF. The whole variable domain, remainder taken from reference TRBV28 and TRBJ2-1, is DVKVTQSSRYLVKRTGEKVFLECVQDMDHENMFWYRQDPGLGLRLIYFSYDVKMKEKGDIPEGYSVSREKKERFSLILESASTNQTSMYLCASSAGGIDNEQFFGPGTRLTVL.

The rearrangement joins TRBV3-1 (or the pseudogene TRBV3-2) to TRBJ1-5; D is unresolved. This CDR3 comprises 16 residues. Trimming removed 0 bases at V and 0 bases at J, with 9 bases between. CDR1 and CDR2 from the germline V gene are LGHDT and YNNKEL (reference sequence). CDR3 nucleotide sequence: TGTGCCAGCAGCCAAGATCCAGGAAATAGCAATCAGCCCCAGCATTTT. Its protein product is CASSQDPGNSNQPQHF.